This T cell receptor beta chain was identified in a study of control samples from healthy donors and cancer patients. The CDR3 sequence is 15 residues long. From germline, CDR1 is KGHSH and CDR2 LQKENI. With 8 bases clipped from V and 3 bases from J, the junction kept 13 bases outside the gene matches. Measured with immunoSEQ multiplex PCR; TCRdb has only the in-frame clones, and not every one. The data hold some 220,000 clones, with about 93% observed a single time. Sequencing used blood. The clonotype originates from a man aged 50 to 60 in good health. The chain links TRBV18 to TRBJ2-7; TRBD1 aligns across 7 bases. DNA for the CDR3: TGTGCCAGCGCCTCCTCATCCCAGGGGGACTACGAGCAGTACTTC. It encodes CASASSSQGDYEQYF.